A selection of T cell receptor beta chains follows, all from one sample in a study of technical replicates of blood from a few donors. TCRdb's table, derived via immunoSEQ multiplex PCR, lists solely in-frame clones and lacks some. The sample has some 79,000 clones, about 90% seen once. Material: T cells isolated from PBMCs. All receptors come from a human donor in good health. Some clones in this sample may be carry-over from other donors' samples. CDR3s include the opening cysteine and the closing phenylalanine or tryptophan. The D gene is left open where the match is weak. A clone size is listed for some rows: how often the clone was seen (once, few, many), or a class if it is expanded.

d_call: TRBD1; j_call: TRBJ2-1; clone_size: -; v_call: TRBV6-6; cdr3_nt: TGTGCCAGCGGGTCCACAGGGGTCGAGGATGAGCAGTTCTTC; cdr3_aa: CASGSTGVEDEQFF
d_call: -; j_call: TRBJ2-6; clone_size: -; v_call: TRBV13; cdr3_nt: TGTGCCAGCAGCAACCACGGGGTAGGGGCCAACGTCCTGACTTTC; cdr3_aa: CASSNHGVGANVLTF
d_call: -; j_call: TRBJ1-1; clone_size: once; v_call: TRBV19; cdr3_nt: TGTGCCAGTAGTATGACAGTTGAAGCTTTCTTT; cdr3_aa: CASSMTVEAFF
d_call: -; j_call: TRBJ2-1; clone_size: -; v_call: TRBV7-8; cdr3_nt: TGTGCCAGCAGCTTCTACGGGTCGGCGTTCTTC; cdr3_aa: CASSFYGSAFF
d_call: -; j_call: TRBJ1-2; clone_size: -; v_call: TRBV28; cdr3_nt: TGTGCCAGCAGTTTAGCCGGGTATGGCTACACCTTC; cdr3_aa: CASSLAGYGYTF
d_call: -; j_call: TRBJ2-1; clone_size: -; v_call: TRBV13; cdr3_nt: TGTGCCAGCAGCTTAAGAGTTATCTCTGTGGAGCAGTTCTTC; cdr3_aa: CASSLRVISVEQFF
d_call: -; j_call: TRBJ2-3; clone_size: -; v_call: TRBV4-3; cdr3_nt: TGCGCCAGCAGAGTTCAGACTAGCACAGATACGCAGTATTTT; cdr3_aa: CASRVQTSTDTQYF
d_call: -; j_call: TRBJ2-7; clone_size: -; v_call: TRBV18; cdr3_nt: TGTGCCAGCTCACTGCGGGGGCTCGGCGAGCAGTACTTC; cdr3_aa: CASSLRGLGEQYF
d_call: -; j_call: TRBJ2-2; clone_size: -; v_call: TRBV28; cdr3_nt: TGTGCCAGCAGTTTATATACTCGTTACTATGAGCTGTTTTTT; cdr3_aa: CASSLYTRYYELFF
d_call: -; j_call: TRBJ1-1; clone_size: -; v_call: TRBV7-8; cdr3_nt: TGTGCCAGCAGCTCGTCAGGGAATTTCGCTGAAGCTTTCTTT; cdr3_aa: CASSSSGNFAEAFF
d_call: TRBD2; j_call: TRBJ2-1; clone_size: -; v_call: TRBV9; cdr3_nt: TGTGCCAGCAGCGTAGGCCTAGCGGACTACAATGAGCAGTTCTTC; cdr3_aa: CASSVGLADYNEQFF
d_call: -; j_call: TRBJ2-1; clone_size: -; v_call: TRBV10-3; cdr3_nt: TGTGCCATCAGTGAACTGGCCTACAATGAGCAGTTCTTC; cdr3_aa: CAISELAYNEQFF
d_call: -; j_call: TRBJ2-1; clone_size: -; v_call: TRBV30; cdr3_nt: TGTGCCTGGATCGGAAGAGGAGACAATGAGCAGTTCTTC; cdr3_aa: CAWIGRGDNEQFF
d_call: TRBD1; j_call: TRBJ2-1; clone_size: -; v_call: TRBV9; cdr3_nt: TGTGCCAGCAGCGGCACAGGGGCGTACAGCTCCTACAATGAGCAGTTCTTC; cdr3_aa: CASSGTGAYSSYNEQFF
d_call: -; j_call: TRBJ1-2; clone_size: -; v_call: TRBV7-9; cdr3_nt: TGTGCCAGCAGCCCGACACATTCTAACTATGGCTACACCTTC; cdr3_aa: CASSPTHSNYGYTF
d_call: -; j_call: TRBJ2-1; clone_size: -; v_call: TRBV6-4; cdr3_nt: TGTGCCAGCAGTTATATAGCGCTTAACAATGAGCAGTTCTTC; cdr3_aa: CASSYIALNNEQFF
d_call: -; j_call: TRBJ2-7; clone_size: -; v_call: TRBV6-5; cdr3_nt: TGTGCCAGCAGTTACTACAGGGAAAGCTACGAGCAGTACTTC; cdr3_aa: CASSYYRESYEQYF
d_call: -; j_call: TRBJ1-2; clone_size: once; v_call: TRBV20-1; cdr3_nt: TGCAGTGCTAGAGACAGGGCTGGCTACACCTTC; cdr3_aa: CSARDRAGYTF
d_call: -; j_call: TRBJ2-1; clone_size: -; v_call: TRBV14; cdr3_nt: TGTGCCAGCAGCCAATCCGGGACAACAAGCTACAATGAGCAGTTCTTC; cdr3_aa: CASSQSGTTSYNEQFF
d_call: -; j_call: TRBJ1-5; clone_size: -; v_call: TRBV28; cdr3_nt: TGTGCCAGCAGTTTCAGGGGAAGGAGCAATCAGCCCCAGCATTTT; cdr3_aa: CASSFRGRSNQPQHF
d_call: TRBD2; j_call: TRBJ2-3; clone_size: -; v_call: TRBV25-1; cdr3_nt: TGTGCCAGCAGTCCTCGGGAGGGCCCTCCAGATACGCAGTATTTT; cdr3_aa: CASSPREGPPDTQYF
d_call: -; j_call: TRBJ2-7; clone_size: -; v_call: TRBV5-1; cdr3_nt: TGCGCCAGCAGCTCCACCTTAGACAGGATCTACGAGCAGTACTTC; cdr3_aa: CASSSTLDRIYEQYF
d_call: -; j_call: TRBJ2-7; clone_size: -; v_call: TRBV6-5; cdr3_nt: TGTGCCAGCAGTTCCGACAGCTACGAGCAGTACTTC; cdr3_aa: CASSSDSYEQYF
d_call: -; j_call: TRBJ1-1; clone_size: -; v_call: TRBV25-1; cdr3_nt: TGTGCCAGCAGTGAAGCGGCACCTTTAGACACTGAAGCTTTCTTT; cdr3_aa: CASSEAAPLDTEAFF
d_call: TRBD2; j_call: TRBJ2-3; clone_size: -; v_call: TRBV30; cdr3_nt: TGTGCCTGGAGTGTGCTAGCGGGGCCAGATACGCAGTATTTT; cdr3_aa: CAWSVLAGPDTQYF
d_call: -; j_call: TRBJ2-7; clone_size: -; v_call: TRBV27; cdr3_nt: TGTGCCAGCAGTTTCGGGGCAGGGGACTACGAGCAGTACTTC; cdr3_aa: CASSFGAGDYEQYF
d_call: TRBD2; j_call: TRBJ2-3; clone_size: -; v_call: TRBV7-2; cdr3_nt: TGTGCCAGCAGCCCGACTAGCGGGAGTGGTACGCAGTATTTT; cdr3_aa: CASSPTSGSGTQYF
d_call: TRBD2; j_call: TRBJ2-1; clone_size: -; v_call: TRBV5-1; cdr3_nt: TGCGCCAGCAGCCTGGGGACTAGCGGGAACAATGAGCAGTTCTTC; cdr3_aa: CASSLGTSGNNEQFF
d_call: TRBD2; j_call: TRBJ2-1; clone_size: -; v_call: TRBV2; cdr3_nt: TGTGCCAGCAGCCCAACTAGCGGTTTATCCTACAATGAGCAGTTCTTC; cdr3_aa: CASSPTSGLSYNEQFF
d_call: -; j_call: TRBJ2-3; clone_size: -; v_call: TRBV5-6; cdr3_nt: TGTGCCAGCAGCTCGACTCTGGAAGGGGGCACAGATACGCAGTATTTT; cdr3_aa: CASSSTLEGGTDTQYF
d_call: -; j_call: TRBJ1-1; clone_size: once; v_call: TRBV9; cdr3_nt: TGTGCCAGCAGCGTAGTAAGGGGTGGGAACACTGAAGCTTTCTTT; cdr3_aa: CASSVVRGGNTEAFF
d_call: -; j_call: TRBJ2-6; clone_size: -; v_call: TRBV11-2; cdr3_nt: TGTGCCAGCAGCTTAGTCAGTTCTGGGGCCAACGTCCTGACTTTC; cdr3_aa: CASSLVSSGANVLTF
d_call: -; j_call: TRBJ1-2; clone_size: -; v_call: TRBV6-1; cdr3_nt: TGTGCCAGCAGTGATAGCAGGTCGGCAGGGGTCTATGGCTACACCTTC; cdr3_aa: CASSDSRSAGVYGYTF
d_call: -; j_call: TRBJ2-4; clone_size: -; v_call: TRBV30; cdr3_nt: TGTGCCTGGAAGGAGGCTAGAAACATTCAGTACTTC; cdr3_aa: CAWKEARNIQYF
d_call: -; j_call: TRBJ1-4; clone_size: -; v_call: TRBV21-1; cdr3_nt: TGTGCCAGCAACTGGACAGGGACGTCTGACAAACTGTTTTTT; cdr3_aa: CASNWTGTSDKLFF
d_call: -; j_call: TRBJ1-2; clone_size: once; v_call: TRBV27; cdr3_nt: TGTGCCAGCAGGTTAAGGGGTGCCGCTAACTATGGCTACACCTTC; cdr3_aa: CASRLRGAANYGYTF
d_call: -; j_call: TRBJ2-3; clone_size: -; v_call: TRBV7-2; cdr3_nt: TGTGCCAGCAGCTCGCAGGGCACAGATACGCAGTATTTT; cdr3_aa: CASSSQGTDTQYF
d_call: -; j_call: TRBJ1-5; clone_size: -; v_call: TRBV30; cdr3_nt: TGTGCCTGGAAGGTTGGGGAGGCGGGGCAGCCCCAGCATTTT; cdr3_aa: CAWKVGEAGQPQHF
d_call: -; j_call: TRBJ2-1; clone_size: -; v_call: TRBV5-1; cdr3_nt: TGCGCCAGCAGGGTTCTAGACTCCTACAATGAGCAGTTCTTC; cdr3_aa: CASRVLDSYNEQFF
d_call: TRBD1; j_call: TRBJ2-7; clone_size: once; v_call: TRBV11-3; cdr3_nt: TGTGCCAGCAGCCCACGGACAGGGATCGACGAGCAGTACTTC; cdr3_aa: CASSPRTGIDEQYF
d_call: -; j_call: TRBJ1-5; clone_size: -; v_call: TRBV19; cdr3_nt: TGTGCCAGTAGTATGTCCGTATATAGCAATCAGCCCCAGCATTTT; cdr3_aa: CASSMSVYSNQPQHF
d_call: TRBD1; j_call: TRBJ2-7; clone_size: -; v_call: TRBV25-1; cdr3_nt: TGTGCCAGCAGTGGACCCGGGACAGGGAGCTCCTACGAGCAGTACTTC; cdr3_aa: CASSGPGTGSSYEQYF
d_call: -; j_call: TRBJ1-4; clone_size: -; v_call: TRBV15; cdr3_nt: TGTGCCACCAGCAGAGATTCCACAGCAGAAAAACTGTTTTTT; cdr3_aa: CATSRDSTAEKLFF
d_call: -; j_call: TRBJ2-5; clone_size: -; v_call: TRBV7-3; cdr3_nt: TGTGCCAGCAGCCCAACCGGCCAAGAGACCCAGTACTTC; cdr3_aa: CASSPTGQETQYF
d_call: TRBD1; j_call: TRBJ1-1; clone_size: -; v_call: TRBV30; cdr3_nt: TGTGCCTGGAGTGTTTACAGGGGCATGTGGAACACTGAAGCTTTCTTT; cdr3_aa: CAWSVYRGMWNTEAFF
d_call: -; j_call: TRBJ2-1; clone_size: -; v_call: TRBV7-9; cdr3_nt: TGTGCCAGCAGGAATAGCGAAGATGAGCAGTTCTTC; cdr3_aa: CASRNSEDEQFF
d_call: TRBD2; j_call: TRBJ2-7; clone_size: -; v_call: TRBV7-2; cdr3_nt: TGTGCCAGCAGCTATACGACTAGCGGGATTCACGAGCAGTACTTC; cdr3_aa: CASSYTTSGIHEQYF
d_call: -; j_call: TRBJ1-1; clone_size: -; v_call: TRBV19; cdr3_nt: TGTGCCAGTAGTAGAGGGCGGACTGAAGCTTTCTTT; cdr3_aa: CASSRGRTEAFF
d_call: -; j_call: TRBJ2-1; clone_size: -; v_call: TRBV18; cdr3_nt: TGTGCCAGCTCACCACAGGACACCGACAATGAGCAGTTCTTC; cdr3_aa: CASSPQDTDNEQFF
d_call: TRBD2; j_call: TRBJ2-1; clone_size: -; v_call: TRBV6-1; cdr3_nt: TGTGCCAGCAGTGAACTGACTAGCCGGACCAGAGAGCAGTTCTTC; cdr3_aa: CASSELTSRTREQFF
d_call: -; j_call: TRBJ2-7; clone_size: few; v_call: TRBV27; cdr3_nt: TGTGCCAGCAGTTTAGAGAGCTCCTACGAGCAGTACTTC; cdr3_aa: CASSLESSYEQYF
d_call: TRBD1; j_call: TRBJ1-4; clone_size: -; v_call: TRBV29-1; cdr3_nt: TGCAGCGTCGGATACACGGACAGGTTGGGGGAAAAACTGTTTTTT; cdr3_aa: CSVGYTDRLGEKLFF
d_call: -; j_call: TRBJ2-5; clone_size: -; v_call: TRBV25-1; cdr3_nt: TGTGCCAGCAGTGAATTCCGGGTATCAGAGACCCAGTACTTC; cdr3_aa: CASSEFRVSETQYF
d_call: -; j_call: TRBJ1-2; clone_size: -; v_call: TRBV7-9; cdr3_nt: TGTGCCAGCGAGAGGAGAGACTATGGCTACACCTTC; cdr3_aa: CASERRDYGYTF
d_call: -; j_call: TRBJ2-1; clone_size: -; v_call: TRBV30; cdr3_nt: TGTGCCTGGAGTGGCCGGGAGCAGTTCTTC; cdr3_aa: CAWSGREQFF